Listed here is a single T cell receptor (beta chain). This sample is part of a study of glioma-infiltrating T cells after dendritic cell vaccination. Time point denoted: after dendritic cell vaccination, including at tumor progression/relapse. The junction had 6 bases not matched to a gene; V was cut back by 0 bases and J by 10 bases. The CDR3 has 15 residues. Per the germline V gene, CDR1 is MNHEY and CDR2 is SVGAGI. The repertoire was sequenced with immunoSEQ multiplex PCR; TCRdb's copy has only in-frame clones and lacks some. The table includes 45,000 to 60,000 clones, about four fifths detected once.

The chain employs TRBV6-5 and TRBJ2-1; 10 bases map to TRBD1. The source was blood, collected after dendritic cell vaccination. This clonotype was sampled from a human donor with glioblastoma. CDR3 in DNA: TGTGCCAGCAGTTACTCGTGGACAGGGGGATTGGAGCAGTTCTTC. Translation gives CASSYSWTGGLEQFF.